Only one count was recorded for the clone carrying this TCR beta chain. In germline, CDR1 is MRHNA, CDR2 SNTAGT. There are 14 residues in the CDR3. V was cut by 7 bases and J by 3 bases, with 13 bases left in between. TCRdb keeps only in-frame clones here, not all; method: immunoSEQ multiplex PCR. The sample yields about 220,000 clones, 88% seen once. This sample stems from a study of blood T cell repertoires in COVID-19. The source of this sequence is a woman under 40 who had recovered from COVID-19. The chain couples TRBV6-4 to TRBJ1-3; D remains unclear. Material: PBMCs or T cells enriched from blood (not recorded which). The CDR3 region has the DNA TGTGCCAGCAACGGGAGGAATTGTGGAAACACCATATATTTT. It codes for CASNGRNCGNTIYF.